The source of this T cell receptor (beta chain) is a study of T-cell memory formation after mild COVID-19. Turning to the study itself: In these data, TCR clusters were largely donor specific. Findings and caveats of the study: Second-wave clones peaking on day 37 lacked confirmed SARS-CoV-2 specificity. Clones that shrank (day 15 to 85) were balanced CD4/CD8, whereas later expanders leaned CD4+.

Trimming removed 5 bases at V and 7 bases at J, with 18 bases between. Germline CDR1 reads MNHEY; CDR2 reads SVGAGI. This CDR3 spans 14 amino acids. In the case of this clonotype: Its cognate antigen is unknown.

Barcoded TCR alpha and TCR beta cDNA libraries with UMIs came from 5'RACE using constant-segment primers. TCRdb ran MiXCR on the 5' RACE reads and lists one entry per CDR3 protein. The data show hundreds of thousands of distinct CDR3 sequences, roughly 18% seen once. The sample consisted of PBMCs or a T cell subset sorted from them (not recorded which). The rearrangement uses TRBV6-5 and TRBJ2-7; D is perhaps TRBD1 (6 bases). The sequence came from an adult woman who had mild COVID-19 (a few samples of this study predate the infection). Cell type and time point are not known. The CDR3 region has the DNA TGTGCCAGCAGTAGGACCAGGGGTGTACTTGAGCAGTACTTC. Protein product: CASSRTRGVLEQYF.